This entry describes one TCR beta chain. Antigen: not known. This entry comes from a study of cytomegalovirus exposure and HLA in healthy donors. Per the germline V gene, CDR1 is KGHSH and CDR2 is LQKENI. Trimming removed 3 bases from V and 4 bases from J, with 12 bases in between. The CDR3 consists of 15 residues. Broader study findings: Most of the TCR beta V segments (in an earlier analysis) were productive either about 87% or about 30% of the time. According to a later analysis, most TCR beta chains associated with CMV appeared HLA-restricted. One cluster of highly shared sequence variants probably arose as a sequencing artifact.

The PCR had 60 Vbeta and 13 Jbeta primers. Sequenced by immunoSEQ multiplex PCR; TCRdb stores in-frame clones only, minus some. The table records 100,000 to 150,000 clones, about 68% of them present only once. The TCR sequence derives from a man in his forties in good health and CMV-seropositive. The sample was PBMCs. The chain links TRBV18 to TRBJ2-2, with a possible D match to TRBD2 (5 bases). The CDR3 DNA reads TGTGCCAGCTCACCGTCGGGGATGTTCACCGGGGAGCTGTTTTTT. As protein: CASSPSGMFTGELFF. The entire variable domain, with the rest obtained from reference TRBV18 and TRBJ2-2, is as follows: NAGVMQNPRHLVRRRGQEARLRCSPMKGHSHVYWYRQLPEEGLKFMVYLQKENIIDESGMPKERFSAEFPKEGPSILRIQQVVRGDSAAYFCASSPSGMFTGELFFGEGSRLTVL.